These 16 T cell receptor beta chains originate from one sample sequenced in a study of vaccination and CD4 T cells after COVID-19. These receptors' targets are unknown. Treatment defined: roughly ten-day PBMC culture with coronavirus spike peptide pools or control peptides (ViraFEST assay). At the Johns Hopkins FTIC core, DNA taken from cultured CD4+ T cells was sequenced by way of the Oncomine TCR Beta short-read assay. From the PCR reads, TCRdb called clonotypes with MiXCR, one entry per CDR3 protein. The sample contains about 9,000 distinct CDR3 sequences, roughly 50% of which appear only once. The sequencing sample was made of CD4+ T cells from blood, cultured in vitro. These receptors were taken from a human donor who had recovered from COVID-19.

A few counts support this clonotype. The V gene is TRBV19, the J gene TRBJ2-3; TRBD2 might be the D (7 bases). The CDR3 is made up of 18 amino acids. Trimming cost V 0 bases and J 3 bases, with 19 bases left between them. Germline lookup yields CDR1 LNHDA and CDR2 SQIVND (reference sequence). The DNA of the CDR3 is TGTGCCAGTAGTATAGATAATCGGGGGGCCGGTTTTACAGATACGCAGTATTTT. It codes for CASSIDNRGAGFTDTQYF.

The rearrangement links TRBV7-8 to TRBJ1-6; no clear D gene. Germline values: CDR1 SGHVS, CDR2 FQNEAQ. V lost 0 bases and J 4 bases, leaving 10 bases between the germline ends. The CDR3 extends over 16 amino acids. The CDR3 DNA is TGTGCCAGCAGCTTAGCAGGTCCTACTTATAATTCACCCCTCCACTTT. It encodes CASSLAGPTYNSPLHF.

The J gene is TRBJ2-3, the V gene TRBV19; D remains unclear. CDR1 is LNHDA and CDR2 is SQIVND in the germline V gene (reference sequence). The CDR3 totals 14 residues. Trimming removed 6 bases at V and 0 bases at J, with 10 bases between. The CDR3 sequence is CASRTAASTDTQYF. In DNA form, the CDR3 reads TGTGCCAGTAGAACAGCAGCTAGCACAGATACGCAGTATTTT.

A few counts support this clonotype. This chain connects TRBV20-1 to TRBJ1-5, with D perhaps TRBD1 (5 bases). Germline lookup yields CDR1 DFQATT and CDR2 SNEGSKA (reference sequence). V lost 6 bases and J 0 bases, leaving 15 bases between the germline ends. This CDR3 has 15 residues. CDR3 coding DNA: TGCAGTGCAAAATTCGGGACCGATAGCAATCAGCCCCAGCATTTT. Amino acids: CSAKFGTDSNQPQHF.

This clonotype was observed a few times. This chain links TRBV20-1 with TRBJ1-2, with D unclear. The germline V gene has CDR1 DFQATT and CDR2 SNEGSKA (reference sequence). Trimming shortened V by 5 bases and J by 7 bases, and 11 bases separated the two germline ends. CDR3 length equals 11 residues. For the CDR3, the DNA is TGCAGTGCTCGTGAACTAGGTGGCTACACCTTC. This gives the protein CSARELGGYTF.

V usage is TRBV20-1 and J usage is TRBJ1-2; D may be TRBD1 (6 bases). V shed 7 bases and J shed 4 bases, with 13 bases lying between them. CDR1 DFQATT and CDR2 SNEGSKA come from the germline V gene (reference sequence). The CDR3 is 12 amino acids. This CDR3 reads CSGAGEGYGYTF. CDR3 DNA: TGCAGTGGGGCAGGGGAAGGCTATGGCTACACCTTC.

CDR3 bases: TGCAGCGTTCGTAAAGCGGGGATGAACACCGGGGAGCTGTTTTTT. It specifies CSVRKAGMNTGELFF. The chain joins TRBV29-1 to TRBJ2-2; TRBD2 aligns across 7 bases. The CDR3 consists of 15 residues. Looked up from germline, CDR1 is SQVTM and CDR2 is ANQGSEA. V lost 5 bases, J lost 1 base, and 7 bases stayed unmatched.

The rearrangement links TRBV20-1 to TRBJ2-7; 8 nucleotides agree with TRBD2. CDR1 and CDR2 from the germline V gene are DFQATT and SNEGSKA (reference sequence). The CDR3 is 14 residues long. V shed 3 bases and J 0 bases; nucleotides not matched to a gene: 4. The CDR3 here is CSASSAGVSYEQYF. As DNA, the CDR3 is TGCAGTGCTAGTTCAGCGGGGGTCTCCTACGAGCAGTACTTC.

A word on this clonotype: The junction departs from germline at one end; a sequencing error may be responsible. The chain links TRBV27 to TRBJ1-2; 7 nucleotides match TRBD1. CDR1 and CDR2 (germline): MNHEY, SMNVEV (reference sequence). The CDR3 consists of 16 residues. CDR3 region: CASSLSRRGRGYGYAF. For the CDR3, the DNA is TGTGCCAGCAGTTTATCCCGACGTGGCAGGGGGTATGGCTACGCCTTC.

The table lists this clonotype with a few counts. V is TRBV20-1 and J is TRBJ2-7; TRBD2 is a possible D gene (5 bases). The germline V and J ends were trimmed by 1 base and 5 bases, with 18 bases remaining between them. The CDR3 is 15 amino acids. CDR1 is DFQATT and CDR2 is SNEGSKA in the germline V gene (reference sequence). CDR3 loop: CSARGPGSRINEQYF. CDR3 in DNA: TGCAGTGCTAGAGGACCGGGGTCGCGAATCAACGAGCAGTACTTC.

The J gene is TRBJ2-5, the V gene TRBV20-1; TRBD1 aligns across 9 bases. The CDR3 loop spans 13 amino acids. The J segment lost 7 bases and the V segment lost 4 bases, leaving 7 bases of the junction unmatched. Germline V lookup: CDR1 DFQATT, CDR2 SNEGSKA (reference sequence). In DNA form, the CDR3 reads TGCAGTGCTAAGGGACAGGGCACTTGGACCCAGTACTTC. Encoded protein: CSAKGQGTWTQYF.

The chain employs TRBV19 and TRBJ1-2; 10 nucleotides agree with TRBD1. The CDR3 runs to 14 residues. Germline assignment: CDR1 LNHDA and CDR2 SQIVND (reference sequence). The J segment lost 8 bases and the V segment lost 5 bases, leaving 8 bases of the junction unmatched. CDR3 sequence: CASSQDRGQVGYTF. CDR3 nucleotides: TGTGCCAGTAGTCAAGACAGGGGGCAAGTGGGCTACACCTTC.

The rearrangement links TRBV27 to TRBJ1-1; D gene ambiguous. V was trimmed by 2 bases and J by 5 bases, leaving 9 bases between them. CDR1 and CDR2 from the germline V gene are MNHEY and SMNVEV (reference sequence). The CDR3 sequence is 13 residues long. CDR3 nucleotides: TGTGCCAGCAGTTTAAGCGGGTTTACTGAAGCTTTCTTT. Protein: CASSLSGFTEAFF.

The V call is TRBV18, the J call TRBJ2-5; perhaps TRBD2 as D (6 bases). The CDR3 has 15 amino acids. CDR1 and CDR2 (germline): KGHSH, LQKENI. V lost 3 bases to trimming and J lost 5 bases, with 16 bases between them. This chain's CDR3 is CASSPRTSTGETQYF. In nucleotides, the CDR3 is TGTGCCAGCTCACCTCGTACTAGCACTGGGGAGACCCAGTACTTC.

The J gene is TRBJ2-7, the V gene TRBV19, with D perhaps being TRBD1 or TRBD2 (5 bases each). Per the germline V gene, CDR1 is LNHDA and CDR2 is SQIVND (reference sequence). This CDR3 contains 14 residues. The V end was cut by 5 bases, the J end by 2 bases, with 13 bases between. CDR3 sequence (DNA): TGTGCCAGTAGTCCGGGACCCGTCGCCTACGAGCAGTACTTC. Amino acid sequence: CASSPGPVAYEQYF.

The chain has TRBV2 and TRBJ2-5; D remains unclear. Germline CDR1 reads SNHLY; CDR2 reads FYNNEI. With 4 bases removed from V and 5 bases from J, the gap between germline ends came to 5 bases. The CDR3 is 11 residues long. The DNA of the CDR3 is TGTGCCAGCAGTGGAGAGGAGACCCAGTACTTC. The encoded protein is CASSGEETQYF.